These 19 T cell receptor beta chains were sequenced from one sample in a study of OX40 agonist ivuxolimab in advanced cancers. Library method: the immunoSEQ multiplex PCR assay. TCRdb holds this immuneACCESS table with in-frame rearrangements only. Some clones are missing; in checked studies, unresolved V genes explain under half, and the rest has no known cause. In this sample the table shows fewer than 120,000 clones, approximately 89% of which occur a single time. 0.27% of the sample is taken by the ten largest. The input for sequencing was CD4+ or CD8+ T cells sorted from blood, taken in a trial of the OX40 agonist ivuxolimab. These receptors were obtained from an adult with an advanced solid tumor such as melanoma, head and neck, liver or kidney cancer.

J is TRBJ2-2 and V is TRBV7-2; a possible D gene is TRBD2 (7 bases). Trimming cost V 2 bases and J 6 bases, with 10 bases left between them. CDR3 length: 14 residues. Germline CDR1 and CDR2: SGHTA and FQGNSA. CDR3 bases: TGTGCCAGCAGCTTAAGGGGGAGGGCCGGGGAGCTGTTTTTT. Translating it yields CASSLRGRAGELFF.

This clone came up once. The V call is TRBV9, the J call TRBJ2-1; D is undetermined. The CDR3 extends over 15 amino acids. Trimming cost V 0 bases and J 0 bases, with 7 bases left between them. Germline V gene lookup returns CDR1 SGDLS and CDR2 YYNGEE. CDR3: CASSVGSASYNEQFF. The CDR3 bases are TGTGCCAGCAGCGTAGGCAGCGCCTCCTACAATGAGCAGTTCTTC.

This clone appeared a few times. The rearrangement joins TRBV6-5 to TRBJ1-1; the match to TRBD1 covers 7 bases. CDR1 and CDR2 from the germline V gene are MNHEY and SVGAGI. J was trimmed by 4 bases and V by 3 bases; bases with no gene match: 5. This CDR3 is built from 14 residues. CDR3 sequence: CASSYGRDSTEAFF. CDR3 nucleotide sequence: TGTGCCAGCAGTTATGGCCGGGACAGCACTGAAGCTTTCTTT.

The chain is built from TRBV5-6 and TRBJ1-6; D possibly corresponds to TRBD1 (5 bases). The germline V and J ends were trimmed by 3 bases and 9 bases, with 19 bases remaining between them. Germline values: CDR1 SGHDT, CDR2 YYEEEE. The CDR3 covers 16 residues. CDR3 sequence reads: CASSWGPGPSSSPLHF. In DNA form, the CDR3 reads TGTGCCAGCAGCTGGGGACCGGGACCGAGTAGTTCACCCCTCCACTTT.

The chain joins TRBV11-2 to TRBJ2-5, with a possible D match to TRBD2 (6 bases). V lost 5 bases to trimming and J lost 5 bases, with 15 bases between them. The CDR3 extends over 14 amino acids. Germline V CDR1 and CDR2: SGHAT, FQNNGV. The CDR3 DNA follows: TGTGCCAGCAGCGTGGTCCCAGGGAGGGAGACCCAGTACTTC. Encoded protein: CASSVVPGRETQYF.

The V and J genes are TRBV4-2 and TRBJ2-3; 7 nucleotides match TRBD2. V gave up 0 bases and J gave up 1 base; unmatched junction bases: 4. CDR3 length equals 16 residues. Germline values: CDR1 LGHNA, CDR2 YNFKEQ. CDR3 bases: TGTGCCAGCAGCCAAGATTACAGCGGGGGCACAGATACGCAGTATTTT. Residues: CASSQDYSGGTDTQYF.

V gene TRBV14 combines with J gene TRBJ2-7; maybe TRBD1 (6 bases). Germline values: CDR1 SGHDN, CDR2 FVKESK. CDR3 size: 16 residues. V was clipped by 0 bases and J by 4 bases, with 16 bases between them. The CDR3 DNA follows: TGTGCCAGCAGCCAAGATTGGGCAGGGGATGGGTACGAGCAGTACTTC. Translated: CASSQDWAGDGYEQYF.

This clone showed up just once. Other nucleotide sequences from this sample produce the same CDR3. V and J are TRBV9 and TRBJ1-1; 8 bases map to TRBD1. CDR1 is SGDLS and CDR2 is YYNGEE in the germline V gene. CDR3 length: 14 residues. Losses at the gene ends were 1 base for V and 5 bases for J; bases not matched to a gene: 4. The DNA for the CDR3 is TGTGCCAGCAGCGTAACAGGGGGAGGTACTGAAGCTTTCTTT. Protein product: CASSVTGGGTEAFF.

CDR3 sequence (DNA): TGTGCCAGCAGTTGGATTGGGGAGCTGTTTTTT. It specifies CASSWIGELFF. This rearrangement joins TRBV28 to TRBJ2-2; no reliable D call. Germline CDR1 MDHEN, CDR2 SYDVKM. Deletions cut 4 bases from V and 8 bases from J, with 5 bases between. This CDR3 region has 11 residues.

The V gene is TRBV7-3, the J gene TRBJ1-2; a weak D match, TRBD1 (5 bases). Trimming pared 5 bases from V and 4 bases from J, leaving 20 bases between. The CDR3 consists of 16 residues. Germline CDR1 SGHTA, CDR2 FQGTGA. The CDR3 DNA is TGTGCCAGCAGCGGAGAAAGTAAGGGGCTTGGCTATGGCTACACCTTC. Protein product: CASSGESKGLGYGYTF.

V gene TRBV10-2 combines with J gene TRBJ2-7, with a tentative D call TRBD2 (7 bases). The germline V and J ends were trimmed by 5 bases and 7 bases, with 15 bases remaining between them. CDR1 is WSHSY and CDR2 is SAAADI in the germline V gene. The CDR3 runs to 13 residues. The CDR3 region is CASSKTGGGEQYF. CDR3 nucleotides: TGCGCCAGCAGTAAAACGGGGGGCGGTGAGCAGTACTTC.

V usage is TRBV5-1 and J usage is TRBJ1-1; D is ambiguous. Germline lookup yields CDR1 SGHRS and CDR2 YFSETQ. The CDR3 consists of 15 residues. V lost 3 bases and J lost 0, with 12 bases in between. CDR3 in amino acids: CASSSRRSMNTEAFF. The DNA for the CDR3 is TGCGCCAGCAGCTCGAGGAGATCCATGAACACTGAAGCTTTCTTT.

This rearrangement joins TRBV4-3 to TRBJ2-5, with D perhaps given as TRBD1 or TRBD2 (5 bases each). Trimming shortened V by 4 bases and J by 5 bases, and 17 bases separated the two germline ends. Germline loops: CDR1 LGHNA, CDR2 YSLEER. This CDR3 is built from 15 residues. CDR3 nucleotides: TGCGCCAGCAGCCGGGGGAGAGGGACGTGGGAGACCCAGTACTTC. This encodes CASSRGRGTWETQYF.

The chain uses TRBV25-1 and TRBJ2-3; D unclear. Trimming stripped 1 base from V and 2 bases from J, with 7 bases between. Germline CDR1 and CDR2: MGHDK and SYGVNS. This CDR3 is built from 14 residues. The CDR3 here is CASSEFSNTDTQYF. The CDR3 DNA sequence: TGTGCCAGCAGTGAATTCAGCAACACAGATACGCAGTATTTT.

This rearrangement joins TRBV5-1 to TRBJ1-1; 7 bases fit TRBD1. The CDR3 sequence is 15 residues long. The V and J ends lost 4 bases and 3 bases, in that order; junction bases with no gene match: 9. Germline CDR1 SGHRS, CDR2 YFSETQ. The CDR3 loop is CASSERQGSDTEAFF. CDR3 in DNA: TGCGCCAGCAGCGAGCGACAGGGATCGGACACTGAAGCTTTCTTT.

The chain couples TRBV6-5 to TRBJ1-2, with D perhaps matching TRBD1 (6 bases). Per the germline V gene, CDR1 is MNHEY and CDR2 is SVGAGI. The CDR3 is 14 residues long. Trimming shortened V by 10 bases and J by 3 bases, and 18 bases separated the two germline ends. The CDR3 nucleotides read TGTGCCATCAGAGCACAGGGAATGGACTATGGCTACACCTTC. This sequence encodes CAIRAQGMDYGYTF.

The chain joins TRBV6-5 to TRBJ2-7; no firm D call. This CDR3 comprises 13 residues. The germline V gene encodes CDR1 MNHEY and CDR2 SVGAGI. The V end was cut by 0 bases, the J end by 3 bases, with 6 bases between. This CDR3 reads CASSYSGYYEQYF. CDR3 DNA sequence: TGTGCCAGCAGTTACTCGGGGTACTACGAGCAGTACTTC.

This clone has only one observation. The J gene is TRBJ1-2, the V gene TRBV6-4; D gene unclear. Per germline, CDR1 MRHNA and CDR2 SNTAGT. This CDR3 region has 14 residues. Trimming cost V 2 bases and J 8 bases, with 15 bases left between them. Written as DNA, the CDR3 is TGTGCCAGCAGTGACGTCTGGGGAAGTCAAGGCTACACCTTC. This sequence encodes CASSDVWGSQGYTF.

The chain links TRBV28 to TRBJ1-1; unclear D gene. Germline V gives CDR1 MDHEN, CDR2 SYDVKM. V lost 7 bases to trimming and J lost 7 bases, with 22 bases between them. CDR3 length: 15 residues. CDR3 region: CASNLPGPGMGEAFF. The DNA for the CDR3 is TGTGCCAGCAACCTTCCGGGCCCCGGGATGGGTGAAGCTTTCTTT.